This T cell receptor (beta chain) was sequenced in a study of T cells after yellow fever vaccination. Findings of the study overall: Abundant contaminating clonotypes from the bulk population could appear in FACS-sorted repertoires. Though it reached lower strength, the secondary response hit its peak faster, day 5 versus 15. Subsequent booster samples again held most clones from primary vaccination (just under 98% CD4, approximately 85% CD8).

Details on this clonotype: Its antigen is as yet unknown.

Germline V CDR1 and CDR2: MNHEY, SMNVEV (reference sequence). The CDR3 is 15 residues long. The junction had 9 bases not matched to a gene; V was cut back by 5 bases and J by 5 bases. TCRdb called the 5' RACE reads again in MiXCR, with one record for every CDR3 protein. The table lists about 340,000 distinct CDR3 sequences, approximately 12% of them singletons. The sequence was collected from a man aged 18 to 30 who received the YFV17D yellow fever vaccine. The source material was CD4+ T cells sorted from PBMCs, sampled 15 days after the yellow fever booster vaccination. V usage is TRBV27 and J usage is TRBJ1-1, with 9 bases fitting TRBD1. Written as DNA, the CDR3 is TGTGCCAGCAGTAAAGGGACAGGGAGGGGGACTGAAGCTTTCTTT. Amino acids: CASSKGTGRGTEAFF.